The sequence of this T cell receptor beta chain was determined in a study of blood T cell repertoires in COVID-19. Study in general: The cDNA or gDNA used as material had been derived from T cells, B-cell-depleted T cells, or PBMCs.

The CDR3 contains 17 residues. The V gene lost 0 bases and the J gene lost 0 bases, with 10 bases spanning the gap. The germline gives CDR1 SGDLS, CDR2 YYNGEE. As processed by the authors: Scientists estimated how many nucleated cells there were by amplifying reference gene primers. The table came from immunoSEQ multiplex PCR; TCRdb's copy has only in-frame clones and leaves some out. V and J calls plus clone size are reproduced from that table; the DNA served to infer D and trimming. The table lists approximately 170,000 clones, about four fifths of them singletons. Sequenced: peripheral blood. J is TRBJ2-6 and V is TRBV9; D is possibly TRBD1 (5 bases). This TCR was sampled from a woman of 80 years or more with active or convalescent COVID-19. The CDR3 DNA is TGTGCCAGCAGCGTAGTAGGCGGACACTCTGGGGCCAACGTCCTGACTTTC. It yields the protein CASSVVGGHSGANVLTF.